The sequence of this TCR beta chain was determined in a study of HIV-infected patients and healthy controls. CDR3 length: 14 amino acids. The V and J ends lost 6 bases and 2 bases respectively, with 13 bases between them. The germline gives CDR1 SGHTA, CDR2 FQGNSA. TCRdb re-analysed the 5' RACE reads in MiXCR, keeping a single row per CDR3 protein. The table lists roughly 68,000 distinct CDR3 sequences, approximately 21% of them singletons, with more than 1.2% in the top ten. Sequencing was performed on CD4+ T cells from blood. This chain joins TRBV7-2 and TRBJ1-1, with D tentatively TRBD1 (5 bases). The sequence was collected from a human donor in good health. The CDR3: CASSLQAINTEAFF. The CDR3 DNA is TGTGCCAGCAGTCTACAGGCGATTAACACTGAAGCTTTCTTT.